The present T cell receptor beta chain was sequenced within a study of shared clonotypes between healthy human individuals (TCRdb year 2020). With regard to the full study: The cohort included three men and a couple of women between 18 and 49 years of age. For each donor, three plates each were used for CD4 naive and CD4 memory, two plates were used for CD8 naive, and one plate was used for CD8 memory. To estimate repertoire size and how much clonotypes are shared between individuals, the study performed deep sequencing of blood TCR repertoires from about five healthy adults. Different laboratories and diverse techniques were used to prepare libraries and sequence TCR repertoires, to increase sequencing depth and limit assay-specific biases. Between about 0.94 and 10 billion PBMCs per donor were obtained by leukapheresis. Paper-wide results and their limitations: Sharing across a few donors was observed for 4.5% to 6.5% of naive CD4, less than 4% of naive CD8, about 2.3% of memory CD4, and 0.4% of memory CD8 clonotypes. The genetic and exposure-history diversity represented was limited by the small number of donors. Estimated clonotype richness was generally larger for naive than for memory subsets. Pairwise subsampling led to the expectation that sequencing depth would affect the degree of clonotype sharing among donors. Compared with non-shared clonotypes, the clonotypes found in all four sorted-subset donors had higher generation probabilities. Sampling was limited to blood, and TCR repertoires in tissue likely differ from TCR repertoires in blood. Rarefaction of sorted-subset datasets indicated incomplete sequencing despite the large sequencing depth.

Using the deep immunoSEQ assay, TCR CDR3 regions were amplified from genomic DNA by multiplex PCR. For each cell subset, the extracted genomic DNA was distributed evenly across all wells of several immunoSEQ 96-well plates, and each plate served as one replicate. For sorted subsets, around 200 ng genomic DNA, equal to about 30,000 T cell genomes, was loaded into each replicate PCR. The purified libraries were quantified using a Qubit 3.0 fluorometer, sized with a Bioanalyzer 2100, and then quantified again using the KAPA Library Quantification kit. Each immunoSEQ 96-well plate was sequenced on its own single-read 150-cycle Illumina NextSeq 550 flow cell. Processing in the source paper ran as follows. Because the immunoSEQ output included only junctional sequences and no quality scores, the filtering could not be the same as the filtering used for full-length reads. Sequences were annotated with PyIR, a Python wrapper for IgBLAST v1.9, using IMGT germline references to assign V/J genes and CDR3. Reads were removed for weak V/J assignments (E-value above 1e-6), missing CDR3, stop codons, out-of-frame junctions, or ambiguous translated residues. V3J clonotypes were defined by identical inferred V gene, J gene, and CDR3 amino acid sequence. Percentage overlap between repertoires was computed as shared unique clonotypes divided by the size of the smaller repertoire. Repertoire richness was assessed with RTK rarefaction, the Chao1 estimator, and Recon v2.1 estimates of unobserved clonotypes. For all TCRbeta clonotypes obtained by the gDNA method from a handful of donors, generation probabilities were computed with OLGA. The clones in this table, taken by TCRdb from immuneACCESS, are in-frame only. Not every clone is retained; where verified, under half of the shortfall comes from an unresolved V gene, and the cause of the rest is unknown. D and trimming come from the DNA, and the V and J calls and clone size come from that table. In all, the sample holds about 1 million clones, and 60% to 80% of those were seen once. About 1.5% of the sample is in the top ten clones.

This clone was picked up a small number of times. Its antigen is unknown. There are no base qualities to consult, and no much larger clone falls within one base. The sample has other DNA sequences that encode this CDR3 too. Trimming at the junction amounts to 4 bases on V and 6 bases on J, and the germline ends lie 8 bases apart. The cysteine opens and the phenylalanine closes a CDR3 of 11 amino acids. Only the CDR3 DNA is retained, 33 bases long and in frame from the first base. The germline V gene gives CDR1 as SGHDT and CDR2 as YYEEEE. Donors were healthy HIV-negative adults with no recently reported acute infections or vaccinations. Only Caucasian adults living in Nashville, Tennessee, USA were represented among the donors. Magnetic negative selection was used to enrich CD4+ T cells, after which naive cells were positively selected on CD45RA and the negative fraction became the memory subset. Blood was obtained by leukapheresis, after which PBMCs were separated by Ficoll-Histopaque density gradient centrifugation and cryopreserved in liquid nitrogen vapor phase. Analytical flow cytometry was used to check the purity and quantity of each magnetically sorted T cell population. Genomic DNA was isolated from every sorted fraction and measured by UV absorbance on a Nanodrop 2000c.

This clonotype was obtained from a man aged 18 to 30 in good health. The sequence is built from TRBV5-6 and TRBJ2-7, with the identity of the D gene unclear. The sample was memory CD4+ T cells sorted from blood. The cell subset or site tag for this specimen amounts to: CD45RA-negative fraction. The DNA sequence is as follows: TGTGCCAGCAGCCGGGTCTCCGAGCAGTACTTC. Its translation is CASSRVSEQYF.